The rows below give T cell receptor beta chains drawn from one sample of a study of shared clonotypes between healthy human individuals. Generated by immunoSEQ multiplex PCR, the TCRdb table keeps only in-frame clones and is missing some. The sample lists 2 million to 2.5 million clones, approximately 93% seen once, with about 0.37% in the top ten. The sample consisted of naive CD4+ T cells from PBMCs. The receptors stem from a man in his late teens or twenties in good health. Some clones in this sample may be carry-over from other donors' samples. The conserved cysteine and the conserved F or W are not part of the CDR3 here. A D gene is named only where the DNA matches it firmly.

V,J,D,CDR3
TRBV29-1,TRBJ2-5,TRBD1,SVEATGVKETQY
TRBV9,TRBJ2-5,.,ASSRDLKETQY
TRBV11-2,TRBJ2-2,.,ASSLATLVAGELF
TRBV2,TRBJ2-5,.,ASSETKGARETQY
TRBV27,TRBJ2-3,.,ASSLRETGTQY
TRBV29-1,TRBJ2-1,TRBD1,SVEDTGTGGRNEQF
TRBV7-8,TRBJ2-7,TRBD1,ASRYITGTGNYEQY
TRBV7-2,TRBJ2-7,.,ASSSTWDQAGAPYEQY
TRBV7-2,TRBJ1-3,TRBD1,ASSSDPTGGGNTIY
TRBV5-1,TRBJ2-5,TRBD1,ASRNTGQGSETQY
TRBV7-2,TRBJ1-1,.,ASGARNTEAF
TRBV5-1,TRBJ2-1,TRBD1,ASSLLGGPNEQF
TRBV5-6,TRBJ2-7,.,ASSQGHEQY
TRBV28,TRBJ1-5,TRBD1,ASSLLAGGVDQPQH
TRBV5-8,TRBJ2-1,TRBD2,ASSPSAGGPLTEQF
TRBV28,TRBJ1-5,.,ATIGRNNQPQH
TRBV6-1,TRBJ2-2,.,ASSGLVIHGELF
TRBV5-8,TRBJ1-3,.,ASSLNTIY
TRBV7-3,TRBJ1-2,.,ASSLTPGNYGYT
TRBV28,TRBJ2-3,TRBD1,ASSGQGLVSDTQY
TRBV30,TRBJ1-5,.,AWSREGGYQPQH
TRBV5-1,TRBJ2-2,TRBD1,ASSVDRVHTGELF
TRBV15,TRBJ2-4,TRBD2,ATSSPPGGLLAKNIQY
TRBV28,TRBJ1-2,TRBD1,ASSRGQGNYGYT